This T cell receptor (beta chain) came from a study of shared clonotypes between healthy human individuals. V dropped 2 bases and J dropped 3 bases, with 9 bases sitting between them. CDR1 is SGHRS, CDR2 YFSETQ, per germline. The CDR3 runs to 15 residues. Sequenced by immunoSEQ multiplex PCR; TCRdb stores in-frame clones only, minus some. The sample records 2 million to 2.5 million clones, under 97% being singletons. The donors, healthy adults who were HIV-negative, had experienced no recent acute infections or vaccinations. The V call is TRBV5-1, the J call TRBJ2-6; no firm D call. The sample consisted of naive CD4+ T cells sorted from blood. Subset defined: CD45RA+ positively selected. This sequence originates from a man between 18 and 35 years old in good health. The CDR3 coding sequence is TGCGCCAGCAGCTTCGGCCCCGGTGGGGCCAACGTCCTGACTTTC. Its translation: CASSFGPGGANVLTF.